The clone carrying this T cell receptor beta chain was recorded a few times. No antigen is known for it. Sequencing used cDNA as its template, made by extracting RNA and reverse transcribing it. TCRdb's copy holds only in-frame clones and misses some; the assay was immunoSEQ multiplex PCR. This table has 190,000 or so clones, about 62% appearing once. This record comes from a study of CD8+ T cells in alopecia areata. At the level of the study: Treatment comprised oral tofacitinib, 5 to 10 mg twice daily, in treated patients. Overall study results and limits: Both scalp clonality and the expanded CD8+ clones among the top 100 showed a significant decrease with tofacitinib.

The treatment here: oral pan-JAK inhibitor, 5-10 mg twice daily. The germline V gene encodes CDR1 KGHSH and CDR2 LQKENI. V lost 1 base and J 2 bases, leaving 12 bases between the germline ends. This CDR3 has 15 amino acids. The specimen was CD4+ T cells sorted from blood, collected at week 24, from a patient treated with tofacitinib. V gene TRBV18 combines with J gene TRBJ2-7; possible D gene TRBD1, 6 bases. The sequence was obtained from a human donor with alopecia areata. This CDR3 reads CASSPLQTGTYEQYF. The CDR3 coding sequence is TGTGCCAGCTCACCACTCCAAACAGGGACCTACGAGCAGTACTTC. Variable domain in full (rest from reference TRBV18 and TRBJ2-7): NAGVMQNPRHLVRRRGQEARLRCSPMKGHSHVYWYRQLPEEGLKFMVYLQKENIIDESGMPKERFSAEFPKEGPSILRIQQVVRGDSAAYFCASSPLQTGTYEQYFGPGTRLTVT.